The 26 T cell receptor beta chains below were found in one sample sequenced in a study of T cells in Graves' hyperthyroidism and ophthalmopathy. TCR beta CDR3 region amplification was performed from RNA transcripts. Initially, a first-round RT-PCR of the TCR CDR3 employed the HTBI primer set. One entry per CDR3 protein, called by TCRdb with MiXCR from the multiplex PCR reads. The sample carries some 620,000 distinct CDR3 sequences, roughly 16% recorded once. The sample comprised blood. Receptors were obtained from a woman aged 25 to 39 with Graves' hyperthyroidism.

This clonotype was counted ten times or more. J is TRBJ2-1 and V is TRBV6-1; 14 bases fit TRBD2. The CDR3 length is 19 residues. The germline CDR1 and CDR2 sequences are MNHNS and SASEGT. Trimming removed 8 bases from V and 7 bases from J; junction bases left unmatched: 19. The CDR3 protein is CASSSTGTSGRRIGNEQFF. The CDR3 bases are TGTGCCAGCTCCTCCACCGGGACTAGCGGGAGAAGAATCGGGAATGAGCAGTTCTTC.

This clonotype was recorded at least ten times. The chain links TRBV27 to TRBJ2-7, with no clear D. V was trimmed by 3 bases and J by 2 bases, leaving 11 bases between them. The CDR3 spans 14 residues. Germline V gene lookup returns CDR1 MNHEY and CDR2 SMNVEV (reference sequence). Here the CDR3 DNA reads TGTGCCAGCAGTTTGTCCGGCAGTACCTACGAGCAGTACTTC. Residues: CASSLSGSTYEQYF.

This clonotype was found a few times. The chain has TRBV19 and TRBJ2-2, with D possibly TRBD2 on 5 matching bases. The CDR3 runs 12 residues. Germline V gene lookup returns CDR1 LNHDA and CDR2 SQIVND (reference sequence). The ends were cut back, 7 bases at V and 4 bases at J, with 7 bases in the middle. The CDR3 nucleotides are TGTGCCAGTATCGAGGGCACCGGGGAGCTGTTTTTT. Amino acid sequence: CASIEGTGELFF.

This clonotype was counted ten times or more. The chain recombines TRBV20-1 with TRBJ2-3, with D unclear. Trimming cost V 3 bases and J 13 bases, with 11 bases left between them. This CDR3 contains 10 residues. Germline lookup yields CDR1 DFQATT and CDR2 SNEGSKA (reference sequence). The CDR3 reads CSASLEMEYF. CDR3 DNA: TGCAGTGCTAGCTTGGAGATGGAGTATTTT.

This clonotype was counted many times. The chain recombines TRBV7-9 with TRBJ2-5; no reliable D call. CDR1 SEHNR and CDR2 FQNEAQ come from the germline V gene (reference sequence). CDR3 length: 12 amino acids. Trimming took 4 bases from V and 5 from J, leaving 8 bases between them. Here the CDR3 DNA reads TGTGCCAGCAGCTCTACCTATGAGACCCAGTACTTC. This encodes CASSSTYETQYF.

This clonotype was picked up many times. The CDR3 sequence: CASSLDPDNEQFF. CDR3 DNA sequence: TGTGCCAGCAGCTTAGACCCGGACAATGAGCAGTTCTTC. The chain links TRBV11-2 to TRBJ2-1; no firm D call. Germline V lookup: CDR1 SGHAT, CDR2 FQNNGV. This CDR3 has 13 residues. V was clipped by 0 bases and J by 5 bases, with 5 bases between them.

The rearrangement links TRBV5-1 to TRBJ1-1, with TRBD1 as a possible D gene (5 bases). The germline CDR1 and CDR2 sequences are SGHRS and YFSETQ. The CDR3 consists of 15 residues. V was trimmed by 7 bases and J by 4 bases, leaving 20 bases between them. As DNA, the CDR3 is TGCGCCAGCGCGGGTGGGGGGAACGAGGCCACTGAAGCTTTCTTT. Its protein product is CASAGGGNEATEAFF.

The chain uses TRBV19 and TRBJ2-7; D gene uncertain. Germline CDR1 is LNHDA and CDR2 is SQIVND (reference sequence). Trimming pared 3 bases from V and 6 bases from J, leaving 12 bases between. The CDR3 totals 13 residues. For the CDR3, the DNA is TGTGCCAGTAGTATCGTGGGGTCGGGCGAGCAGTACTTC. Translated: CASSIVGSGEQYF.

This clonotype has only a few counts. This sequence joins TRBV7-9 and TRBJ2-2, with D hard to call. The CDR3 spans 14 residues. With 4 bases removed from V and 6 bases from J, the gap between germline ends came to 12 bases. CDR1 and CDR2 (germline): SEHNR, FQNEAQ (reference sequence). CDR3 DNA: TGTGCCAGCAGCTCCCCCCAGGTTCCCGGGGAGCTGTTTTTT. This encodes CASSSPQVPGELFF.

This clonotype appeared a few times. The chain employs TRBV7-3 and TRBJ2-2; TRBD2 matches 8 bases. V lost 4 bases to trimming and J lost 6 bases; unmatched junction nucleotides: 10. Germline V gives CDR1 SGHTA, CDR2 FQGTGA. This CDR3 comprises 16 residues. CDR3 region: CASSSPSGGKAGELFF. CDR3 bases: TGTGCCAGCAGCTCGCCCTCGGGAGGGAAGGCCGGGGAGCTGTTTTTT.

There are a few counts of this clonotype. The chain has TRBV27 and TRBJ2-1; 10 positions match TRBD2. V lost 3 bases to trimming and J lost 14 bases; unmatched junction nucleotides: 4. CDR3 length: 12 residues. CDR1 MNHEY and CDR2 SMNVEV come from the germline V gene (reference sequence). The CDR3 sequence is CASSFLAGEEFF. The CDR3 nucleotides are TGTGCCAGCAGTTTCCTAGCGGGAGAGGAGTTCTTC.

This clonotype was picked up many times. The rearrangement joins TRBV7-8 to TRBJ1-4; no definite D call. The CDR3 loop spans 16 amino acids. The V end lost 5 bases, the J end lost 0 bases, and 13 bases lay between the germline ends. From germline, CDR1 is SGHVS and CDR2 FQNEAQ. The CDR3 DNA sequence: TGTGCCAGCAGCCGGAGATCGCCTGCAACTAATGAAAAACTGTTTTTT. Its translation: CASSRRSPATNEKLFF.

The chain recombines TRBV20-1 with TRBJ2-2, with TRBD2 matching over 14 bases. J lost 4 bases, V lost 0 bases, and 7 bases had no gene match. This CDR3 contains 18 residues. Germline V lookup: CDR1 DFQATT, CDR2 SNEGSKA (reference sequence). This chain's CDR3 is CSARDPGLAGEVTGELFF. Here the CDR3 DNA reads TGCAGTGCTAGAGACCCGGGACTAGCGGGAGAAGTCACCGGGGAGCTGTTTTTT.

This clonotype was seen ten or more times. The chain uses TRBV12-3 or TRBV12-4 and TRBJ1-1; possibly TRBD1 for D (6 bases). Trimming removed 7 bases from V and 4 bases from J, with 13 bases in between. This CDR3 is 13 amino acids long. For the CDR3, the DNA is TGTGCCAGCAAACAGGGTTTCGGCACTGAAGCTTTCTTT. Amino acids: CASKQGFGTEAFF.

This clonotype was found a few times. In DNA form, the CDR3 reads TGCAGTGCTAGAGACCCTCCGGCGGGGGGGGAGCTGTTTTTT. Translated, it gives CSARDPPAGGELFF. The chain employs TRBV20-1 and TRBJ2-2; D perhaps matches TRBD2 (6 bases). The V gene's germline CDR1 is DFQATT and CDR2 SNEGSKA (reference sequence). The ends were cut back, 0 bases at V and 8 bases at J, with 13 bases in the middle. The length of the CDR3 is 14 residues.

The chain has TRBV18 and TRBJ2-7; no clear D. This CDR3 is built from 14 residues. V lost 4 bases, J lost 0 bases, and 10 bases lay in between. CDR1 and CDR2 (germline): KGHSH, LQKENI. This CDR3 reads CASSREVSSYEQYF. CDR3 DNA: TGTGCCAGCTCACGAGAGGTGAGCTCCTACGAGCAGTACTTC. The entire variable domain, with the rest obtained from reference TRBV18 and TRBJ2-7, is as follows: NAGVMQNPRHLVRRRGQEARLRCSPMKGHSHVYWYRQLPEEGLKFMVYLQKENIIDESGMPKERFSAEFPKEGPSILRIQQVVRGDSAAYFCASSREVSSYEQYFGPGTRLTVT.

J is TRBJ1-5 and V is TRBV5-1; TRBD1 is a possible D gene (5 bases). V was cut by 4 bases and J by 5 bases, with 13 bases left in between. The germline V gene has CDR1 SGHRS and CDR2 YFSETQ. This CDR3 spans 14 amino acids. CDR3 nucleotide sequence: TGCGCCAGCAGCCCCCGCTGGGGCGATCAGCCCCAGCATTTT. Translated: CASSPRWGDQPQHF.

This clonotype appeared many times. This chain links TRBV2 with TRBJ2-1; TRBD2 matches at 9 bases. Germline V gene data show CDR1 as SNHLY and CDR2 as FYNNEI. The CDR3 covers 13 residues. J lost 12 bases, V lost 8 bases, and 11 bases had no gene match. The CDR3 protein is CASVDSGRIRQFF. The CDR3 DNA reads TGTGCCAGCGTTGATAGCGGGAGAATCCGGCAGTTCTTC.

A few counts support this clonotype. This chain joins TRBV29-1 and TRBJ1-1, with D possibly TRBD1 on 6 matching bases. The ends were cut back, 3 bases at V and 3 bases at J, with 11 bases in the middle. Germline V gene sequence: CDR1 SQVTM, CDR2 ANQGSEA. This CDR3 is built from 13 residues. The CDR3 DNA reads as TGCAGCGTTGACAGGGGTGGTGACACTGAAGCTTTCTTT. This translates into CSVDRGGDTEAFF.

The table lists this clonotype with a few counts. The chain links TRBV6-1 to TRBJ1-4; D uncertain. CDR3 length equals 14 residues. Germline CDR1 MNHNS, CDR2 SASEGT. Deletions cut 4 bases from V and 7 bases from J, with 13 bases between. The DNA of the CDR3 is TGTGCCAGCAGTGTACACGGGCCAGGTGAAAAACTGTTTTTT. Amino acid sequence: CASSVHGPGEKLFF.

This clonotype was seen repeatedly, ten times or more. The chain employs TRBV12-5 and TRBJ1-1, with D possibly being TRBD1 (5 bases). The CDR3 consists of 16 residues. Trimming cost V 0 bases and J 4 bases, with 15 bases left between them. The germline CDR1 and CDR2 sequences are LGHNT and FRNRAP. The CDR3 region has the DNA TGTGCTAGTGGTTTGGTACTGGGCAGGGAAGGCACTGAAGCTTTCTTT. Amino acids: CASGLVLGREGTEAFF.

The CDR3 is CASSLASVGELFF. CDR3 bases: TGTGCCAGTTCACTAGCAAGTGTGGGGGAGCTGTTTTTT. V and J are TRBV2 and TRBJ2-2, with a tentative D call TRBD2 (6 bases). CDR1 is SNHLY, CDR2 FYNNEI, per germline. Trimming pared 9 bases from V and 8 bases from J, leaving 16 bases between. The CDR3 totals 13 residues.

This clonotype was seen a few times. The rearrangement links TRBV13 to TRBJ1-2; D ambiguous. CDR1 is PRHDT, CDR2 FYEKMQ, per germline (reference sequence). The V gene lost 6 bases and the J gene lost 8 bases, with 19 bases spanning the gap. CDR3 length: 14 residues. CDR3 in amino acids: CASSQTPGSLGYTF. The CDR3, as DNA: TGTGCCAGCAGTCAAACACCGGGTTCTCTCGGCTACACCTTC.

J is TRBJ2-2 and V is TRBV9, with D possibly TRBD1 on 5 matching bases. In germline, CDR1 is SGDLS, CDR2 YYNGEE. The CDR3 spans 15 residues. Trimming cost V 0 bases and J 0 bases, with 6 bases left between them. The DNA of the CDR3 is TGTGCCAGCAGCGTAGGACAGTCGAACACCGGGGAGCTGTTTTTT. The encoded protein is CASSVGQSNTGELFF.

The table lists this clonotype with many counts. V is TRBV7-9 and J is TRBJ2-5, with no clear D. V dropped 0 bases and J dropped 0 bases, with 2 bases sitting between them. The CDR3 runs to 13 residues. Looked up from germline, CDR1 is SEHNR and CDR2 is FQNEAQ (reference sequence). CDR3 region: CASSLAYQETQYF. DNA for the CDR3: TGTGCCAGCAGCTTAGCATACCAAGAGACCCAGTACTTC.

This clonotype occurred many times. The chain is built from TRBV30 and TRBJ2-1, with D tentatively TRBD1 or TRBD2 (5 bases each). The germline gives CDR1 GTSNPN, CDR2 SVGIG (reference sequence). Trimming took 5 bases from V and 8 from J, leaving 19 bases between them. The CDR3 spans 14 residues. CDR3 DNA sequence: TGTGCCTGGGGGGGTGTTACGCGGAGCGATGAGCAGTTCTTC. Protein product: CAWGGVTRSDEQFF. Based on the CDR3 plus reference TRBV30 and TRBJ2-1, the full variable domain is SQTIHQWPATLVQPVGSPLSLECTVEGTSNPNLYWYRQAAGRGLQLLFYSVGIGQISSEVPQNLSASRPQDRQFILSSKKLLLSDSGFYLCAWGGVTRSDEQFFGPGTRLTVL.